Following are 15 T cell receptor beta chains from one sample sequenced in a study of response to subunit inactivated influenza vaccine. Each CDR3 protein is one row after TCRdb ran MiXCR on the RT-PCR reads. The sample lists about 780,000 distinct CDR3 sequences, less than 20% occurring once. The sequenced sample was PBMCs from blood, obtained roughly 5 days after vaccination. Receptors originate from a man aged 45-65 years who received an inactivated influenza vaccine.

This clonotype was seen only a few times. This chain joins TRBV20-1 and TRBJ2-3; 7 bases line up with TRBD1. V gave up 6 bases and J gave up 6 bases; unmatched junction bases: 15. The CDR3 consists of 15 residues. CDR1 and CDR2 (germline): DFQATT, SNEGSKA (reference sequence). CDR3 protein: CSASSGTVSSDTQYF. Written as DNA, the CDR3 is TGCAGTGCCTCTTCTGGGACAGTCTCTTCCGATACGCAGTATTTT.

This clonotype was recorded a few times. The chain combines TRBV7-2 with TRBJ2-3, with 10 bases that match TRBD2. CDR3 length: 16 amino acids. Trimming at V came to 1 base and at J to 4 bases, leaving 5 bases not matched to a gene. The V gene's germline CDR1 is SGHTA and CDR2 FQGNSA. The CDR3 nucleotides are TGTGCCAGCAGCTTAGTAGCGGGGGGTAGCGCAGATACGCAGTATTTT. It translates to CASSLVAGGSADTQYF.

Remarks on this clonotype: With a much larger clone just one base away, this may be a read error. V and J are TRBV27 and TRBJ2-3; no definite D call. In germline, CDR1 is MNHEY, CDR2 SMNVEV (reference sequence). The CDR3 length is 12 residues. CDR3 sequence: CASSGFTDRQYF. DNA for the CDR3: TGTGCCAGCAGCGGTTTCACAGATAGGCAGTATTTT.

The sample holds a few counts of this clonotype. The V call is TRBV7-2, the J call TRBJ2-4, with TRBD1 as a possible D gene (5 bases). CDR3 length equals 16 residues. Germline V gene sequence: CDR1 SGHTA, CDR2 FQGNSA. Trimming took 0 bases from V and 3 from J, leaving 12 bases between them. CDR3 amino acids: CASSLAGALSKNIQYF. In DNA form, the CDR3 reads TGTGCCAGCAGCTTAGCAGGGGCGTTGAGCAAAAACATTCAGTACTTC. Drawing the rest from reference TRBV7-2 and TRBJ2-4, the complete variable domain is GAGVSQSPSNKVTEKGKDVELRCDPISGHTALYWYRQSLGQGLEFLIYFQGNSAPDKSGLPSDRFSAERTGGSVSTLTIQRTQQEDSAVYLCASSLAGALSKNIQYFGAGTRLSVL.

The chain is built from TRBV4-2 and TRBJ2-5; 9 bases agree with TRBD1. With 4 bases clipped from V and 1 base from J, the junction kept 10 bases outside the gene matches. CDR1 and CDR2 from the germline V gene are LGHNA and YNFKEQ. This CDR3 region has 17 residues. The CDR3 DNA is TGTGCCAGCAGCCCCCGGGACAGGGCAACCACCCAAGAGACCCAGTACTTC. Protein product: CASSPRDRATTQETQYF.

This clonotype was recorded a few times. The DNA for the CDR3 is TGTGCCAGCAGTTGGGGGGTTACCGTTAACCAGCCCCAGCATTTT. This encodes CASSWGVTVNQPQHF. This chain connects TRBV28 to TRBJ1-5, with D perhaps TRBD1 (5 bases). Germline loops: CDR1 MDHEN, CDR2 SYDVKM. Between the trimmed V and J ends, which lost 4 bases and 7 bases, there was a span of 17 bases. This CDR3 comprises 15 residues.

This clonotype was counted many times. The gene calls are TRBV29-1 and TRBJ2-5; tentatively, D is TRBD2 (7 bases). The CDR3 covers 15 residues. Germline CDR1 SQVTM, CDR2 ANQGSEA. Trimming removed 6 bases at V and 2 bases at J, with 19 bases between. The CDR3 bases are TGCAGCGTCAGGATGGGAGGGGGACCGCAAGAGACCCAGTACTTC. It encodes CSVRMGGGPQETQYF.

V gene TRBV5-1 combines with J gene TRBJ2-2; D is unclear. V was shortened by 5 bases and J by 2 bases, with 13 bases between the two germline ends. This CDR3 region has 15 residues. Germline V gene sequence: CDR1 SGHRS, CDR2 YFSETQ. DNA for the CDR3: TGCGCCAGCAGTCCCCCCTATAGAAACACCGGGGAGCTGTTTTTT. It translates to CASSPPYRNTGELFF.

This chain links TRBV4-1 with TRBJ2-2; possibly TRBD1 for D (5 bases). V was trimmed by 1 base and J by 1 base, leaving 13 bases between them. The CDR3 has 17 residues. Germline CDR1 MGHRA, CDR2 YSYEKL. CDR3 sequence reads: CASSQGQFGVNTGELFF. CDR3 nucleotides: TGCGCCAGCAGCCAAGGACAGTTTGGGGTGAACACCGGGGAGCTGTTTTTT.

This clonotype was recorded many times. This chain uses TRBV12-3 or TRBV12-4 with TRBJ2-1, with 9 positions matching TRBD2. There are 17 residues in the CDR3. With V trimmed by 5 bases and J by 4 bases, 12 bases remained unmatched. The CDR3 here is CASSIRASGVLYNEQFF. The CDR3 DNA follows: TGTGCCAGCAGTATACGGGCTAGCGGGGTTTTGTACAATGAGCAGTTCTTC.

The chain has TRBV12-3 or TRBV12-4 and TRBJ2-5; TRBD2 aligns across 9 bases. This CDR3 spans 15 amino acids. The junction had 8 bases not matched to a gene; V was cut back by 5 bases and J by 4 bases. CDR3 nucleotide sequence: TGTGCCAGCAGTGAAGGGACTAGCTCGGGAGAGACCCAGTACTTC. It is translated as CASSEGTSSGETQYF.

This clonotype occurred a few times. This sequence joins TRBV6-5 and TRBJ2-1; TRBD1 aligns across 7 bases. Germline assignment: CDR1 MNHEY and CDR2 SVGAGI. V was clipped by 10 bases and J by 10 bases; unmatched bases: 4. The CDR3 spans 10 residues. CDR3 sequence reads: CATRGKEQFF. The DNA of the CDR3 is TGTGCCACCAGGGGGAAAGAGCAGTTCTTC.

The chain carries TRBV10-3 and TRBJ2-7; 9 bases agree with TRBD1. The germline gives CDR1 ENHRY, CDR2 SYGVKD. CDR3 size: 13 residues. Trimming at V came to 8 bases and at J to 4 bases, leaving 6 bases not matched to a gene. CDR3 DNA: TGTGCCATCGCCGGGACAGGGTTTTACGAGCAGTACTTC. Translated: CAIAGTGFYEQYF.

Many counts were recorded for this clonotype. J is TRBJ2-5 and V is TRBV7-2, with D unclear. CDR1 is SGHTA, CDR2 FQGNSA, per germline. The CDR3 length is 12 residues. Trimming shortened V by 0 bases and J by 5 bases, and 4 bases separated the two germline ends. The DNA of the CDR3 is TGTGCCAGCAGCTTAGCGCGGGAGACCCAGTACTTC. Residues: CASSLARETQYF. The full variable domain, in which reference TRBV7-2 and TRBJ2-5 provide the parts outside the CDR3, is GAGVSQSPSNKVTEKGKDVELRCDPISGHTALYWYRQSLGQGLEFLIYFQGNSAPDKSGLPSDRFSAERTGGSVSTLTIQRTQQEDSAVYLCASSLARETQYFGPGTRLLVL.

The CDR3 DNA is TGTGCCAGTAGCCCAGGACTAGCGGGAACATATGAGCAGTTCTTC. Amino acid sequence: CASSPGLAGTYEQFF. The chain is built from TRBV19 and TRBJ2-1; TRBD2 matches at 12 bases. The length of the CDR3 is 15 residues. The J segment lost 8 bases and the V segment lost 6 bases, leaving 8 bases of the junction unmatched. The germline V gene encodes CDR1 LNHDA and CDR2 SQIVND (reference sequence).